The entry that follows covers one T cell receptor (beta chain) sequence. Its antigen is currently unknown. A read error may account for a junction end that differs from germline. The germline V gene encodes CDR1 SGHTS and CDR2 YDEGEE. This CDR3 has 18 amino acids. The source of the sample is a study of cytomegalovirus exposure and HLA in healthy donors. Whole-study findings and limits: The study flagged 150 to 200 TCR beta chains as cytomegalovirus-associated. Later on, analysis showed that most CMV-associated TCR beta chains appeared to be HLA-restricted. In vitro work confirmed that a few CMV-associated chains recognize CMV antigens. Rates of TCR association differed by HLA locus in a later analysis, with DRB1 highest and HLA-C lowest.

The PCR employed 60 Vbeta primers together with 13 Jbeta primers. Method: immunoSEQ multiplex PCR; TCRdb's copy keeps in-frame clones and lacks some. The data contain under 200,000 clones, under 80% of them singletons. The sample consisted of PBMCs. This receptor was taken from a female donor in good health and CMV-seronegative. The rearrangement joins TRBV5-8 to TRBJ1-2, with D possibly TRBD1 on 6 matching bases. This CDR3 reads CASSLLVGHRVSNNGYTF. For the CDR3, the DNA is TGTGCCAGCAGCTTGCTCGTGGGCCACAGGGTAAGTAACAATGGCTACACCTTC. The full variable domain, with the rest looked up from reference TRBV5-8 and TRBJ1-2, is EAGVTQSPTHLIKTRGQQATLRCSPISGHTSVYWYQQALGLGLQFLLWYDEGEERNRGNFPPRFSGRQFPNYSSELNVNALELEDSALYLCASSLLVGHRVSNNGYTFGSGTRLTVV.